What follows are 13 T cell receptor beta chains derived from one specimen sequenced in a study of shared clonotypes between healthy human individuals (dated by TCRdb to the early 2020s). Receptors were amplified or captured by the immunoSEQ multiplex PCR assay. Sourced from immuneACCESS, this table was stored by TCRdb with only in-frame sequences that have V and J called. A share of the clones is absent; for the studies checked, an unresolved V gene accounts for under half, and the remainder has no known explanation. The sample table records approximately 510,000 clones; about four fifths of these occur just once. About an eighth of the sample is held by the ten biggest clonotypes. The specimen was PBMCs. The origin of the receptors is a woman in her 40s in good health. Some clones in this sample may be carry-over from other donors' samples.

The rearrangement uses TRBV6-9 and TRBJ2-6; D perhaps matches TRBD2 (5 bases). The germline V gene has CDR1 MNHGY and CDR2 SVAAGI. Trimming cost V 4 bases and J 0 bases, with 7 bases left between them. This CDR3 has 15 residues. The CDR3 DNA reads TGTGCCAGCAGTTGCGGGCACTCTGGGGCCAACGTCCTGACTTTC. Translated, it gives CASSCGHSGANVLTF.

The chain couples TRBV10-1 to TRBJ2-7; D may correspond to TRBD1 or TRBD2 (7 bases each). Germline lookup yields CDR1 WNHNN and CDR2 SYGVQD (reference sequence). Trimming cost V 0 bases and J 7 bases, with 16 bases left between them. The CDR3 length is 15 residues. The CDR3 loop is CASSESTTGRDEQYF. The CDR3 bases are TGCGCCAGCAGTGAGTCCACGACAGGGAGGGATGAGCAGTACTTC.

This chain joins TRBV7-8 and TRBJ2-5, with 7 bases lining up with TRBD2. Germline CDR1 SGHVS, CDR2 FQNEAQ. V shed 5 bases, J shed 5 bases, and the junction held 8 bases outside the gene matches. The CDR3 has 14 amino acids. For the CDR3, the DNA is TGTGCCAGCAGCCCAATACTAGCGAAGGAGACCCAGTACTTC. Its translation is CASSPILAKETQYF.

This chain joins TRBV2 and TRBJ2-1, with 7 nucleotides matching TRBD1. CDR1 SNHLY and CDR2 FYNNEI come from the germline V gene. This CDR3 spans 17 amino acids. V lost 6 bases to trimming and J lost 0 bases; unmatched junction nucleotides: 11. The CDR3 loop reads CASSLGAGGPSYNEQFF. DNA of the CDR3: TGTGCCAGCAGCCTAGGGGCAGGGGGACCCTCCTACAATGAGCAGTTCTTC.

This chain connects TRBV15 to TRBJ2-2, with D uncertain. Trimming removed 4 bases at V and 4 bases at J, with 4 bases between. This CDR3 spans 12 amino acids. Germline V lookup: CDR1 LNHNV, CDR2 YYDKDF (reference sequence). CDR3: CATSIFTGELFF. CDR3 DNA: TGTGCCACCAGCATATTCACCGGGGAGCTGTTTTTT.

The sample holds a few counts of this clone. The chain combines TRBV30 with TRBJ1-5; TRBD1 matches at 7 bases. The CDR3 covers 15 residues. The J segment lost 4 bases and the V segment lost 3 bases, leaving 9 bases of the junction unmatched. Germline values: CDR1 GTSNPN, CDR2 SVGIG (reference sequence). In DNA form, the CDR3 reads TGTGCCTGGAGCCTTAGGGGACAGATTAATCAGCCCCAGCATTTT. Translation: CAWSLRGQINQPQHF.

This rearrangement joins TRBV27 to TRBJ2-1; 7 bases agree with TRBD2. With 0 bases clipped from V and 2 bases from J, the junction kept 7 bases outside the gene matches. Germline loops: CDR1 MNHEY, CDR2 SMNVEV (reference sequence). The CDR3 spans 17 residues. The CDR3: CASSLSPRGSTYNEQFF. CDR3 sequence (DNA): TGTGCCAGCAGTTTATCCCCCCGCGGGAGTACCTACAATGAGCAGTTCTTC.

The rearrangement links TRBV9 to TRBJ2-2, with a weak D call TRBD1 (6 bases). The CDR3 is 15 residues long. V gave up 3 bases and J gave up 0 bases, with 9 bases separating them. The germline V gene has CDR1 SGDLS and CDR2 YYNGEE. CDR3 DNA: TGTGCCAGCAGCGGACAGGTAGCGAACACCGGGGAGCTGTTTTTT. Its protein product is CASSGQVANTGELFF.

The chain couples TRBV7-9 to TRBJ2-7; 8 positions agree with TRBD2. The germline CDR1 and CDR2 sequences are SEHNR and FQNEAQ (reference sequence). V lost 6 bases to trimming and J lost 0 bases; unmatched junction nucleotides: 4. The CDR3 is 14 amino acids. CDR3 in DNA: TGTGCCAGCAGTTCTAGCGGGTTCTCCTACGAGCAGTACTTC. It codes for CASSSSGFSYEQYF.

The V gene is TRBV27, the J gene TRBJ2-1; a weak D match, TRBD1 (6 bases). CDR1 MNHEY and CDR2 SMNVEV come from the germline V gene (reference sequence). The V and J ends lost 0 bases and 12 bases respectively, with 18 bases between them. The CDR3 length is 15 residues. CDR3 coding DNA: TGTGCCAGCAGTTTATCCTCACTCCAGGGGACCGGGCAGTTCTTC. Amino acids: CASSLSSLQGTGQFF.

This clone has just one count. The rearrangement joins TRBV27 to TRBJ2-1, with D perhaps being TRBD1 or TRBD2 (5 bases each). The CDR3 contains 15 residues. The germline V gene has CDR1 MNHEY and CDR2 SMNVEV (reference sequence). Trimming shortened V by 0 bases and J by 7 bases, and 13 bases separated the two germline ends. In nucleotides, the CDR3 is TGTGCCAGCAGTTTATCCGAGGGACCACCAAATGAGCAGTTCTTC. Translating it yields CASSLSEGPPNEQFF.

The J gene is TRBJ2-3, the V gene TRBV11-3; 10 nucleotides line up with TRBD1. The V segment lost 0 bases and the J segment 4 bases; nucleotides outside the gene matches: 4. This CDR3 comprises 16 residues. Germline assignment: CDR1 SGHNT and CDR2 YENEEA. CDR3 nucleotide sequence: TGTGCCAGCAGCTTAGACCCCGGGACAGGGGCAGATACGCAGTATTTT. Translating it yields CASSLDPGTGADTQYF.

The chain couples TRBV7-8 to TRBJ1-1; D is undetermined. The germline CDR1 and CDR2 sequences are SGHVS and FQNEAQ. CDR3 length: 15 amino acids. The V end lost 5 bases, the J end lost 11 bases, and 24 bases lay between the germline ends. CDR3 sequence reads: CASSPQSIAGNEAFF. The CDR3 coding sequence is TGTGCCAGCAGCCCGCAGTCCATCGCGGGTAACGAGGCTTTCTTT.